Following are 27 T cell receptor beta chains from one sample sequenced in a study of a mutant IDH1 vaccine in newly diagnosed glioma. Using immunoSEQ multiplex PCR, the repertoire was profiled, and TCRdb retains in-frame clones only, with some absent. Of about 58,000 clones in the sample, about 80% were seen once. Which antigens these TCRs recognize remains unknown. Time point given: week 5, during vaccination. Topical imiquimod was applied with each vaccine dose, which held 300 ug of mutant IDH1 20-mer peptide. Material: PBMCs, obtained from a glioma patient whose treatment included an IDH1 peptide vaccine. These receptors all stem from a woman between 50 and 59 years old with glioma.

The CDR3 reads CARASSLRTEQQFF. The CDR3 DNA reads TGTGCCAGGGCATCGAGCCTGAGGACAGAACAGCAGTTCTTC. The rearrangement uses TRBV27 and TRBJ2-1; the D gene is possibly TRBD1 (6 bases). Trimming shortened V by 9 bases and J by 11 bases, and 23 bases separated the two germline ends. This CDR3 region has 14 residues. Germline V gene lookup returns CDR1 MNHEY and CDR2 SMNVEV (reference sequence).

The chain joins TRBV27 to TRBJ1-2; 8 nucleotides align to TRBD1. The CDR3 is 15 amino acids. Germline assignment: CDR1 MNHEY and CDR2 SMNVEV (reference sequence). The V and J ends lost 5 bases and 4 bases, in that order; junction bases with no gene match: 9. This CDR3 reads CASSVSGGVSYGYTF. The CDR3 DNA is TGTGCCAGCAGTGTCTCAGGGGGCGTGAGCTATGGCTACACCTTC.

The rearrangement links TRBV9 to TRBJ1-6; 7 bases agree with TRBD1. V was clipped by 0 bases and J by 7 bases; unmatched bases: 1. The CDR3 has 14 amino acids. Germline loops: CDR1 SGDLS, CDR2 YYNGEE. CDR3 amino acids: CASSVAGGNSPLHF. The CDR3 nucleotides read TGTGCCAGCAGCGTAGCAGGGGGAAATTCACCCCTCCACTTT. The variable domain in full, with the rest retrieved from reference TRBV9 and TRBJ1-6, is DSGVTQTPKHLITATGQRVTLRCSPRSGDLSVYWYQQSLDQGLQFLIQYYNGEERAKGNILERFSAQQFPDLHSELNLSSLELGDSALYFCASSVAGGNSPLHFGNGTRLTVT.

The chain links TRBV7-2 to TRBJ1-1; no definite D call. The length of the CDR3 is 13 residues. The germline V and J ends were trimmed by 3 bases and 0 bases, with 5 bases remaining between them. Germline V lookup: CDR1 SGHTA, CDR2 FQGNSA. The CDR3 DNA follows: TGTGCCAGCAGCTTCATGATGAACACTGAAGCTTTCTTT. Protein: CASSFMMNTEAFF.

The V and J genes are TRBV2 and TRBJ1-6; the D is unclear. Trimming stripped 3 bases from V and 9 bases from J, with 3 bases between. The germline V gene encodes CDR1 SNHLY and CDR2 FYNNEI. This CDR3 has 11 residues. For the CDR3, the DNA is TGTGCCAGCAGTGAGGCTTCACCCCTCCACTTT. This translates into CASSEASPLHF.

This clone was picked up one time. The CDR3: CASTLEGYQETQYF. CDR3 DNA: TGTGCCAGCACCCTGGAGGGGTACCAAGAGACCCAGTACTTC. The rearrangement joins TRBV7-9 to TRBJ2-5, with D perhaps matching TRBD2 (6 bases). V lost 7 bases to trimming and J lost 0 bases, with 12 bases between them. The CDR3 has 14 amino acids. CDR1 and CDR2 (germline): SEHNR, FQNEAQ (reference sequence).

The rearrangement uses TRBV5-4 and TRBJ1-6; TRBD1 matches 7 bases. Trimming removed 0 bases from V and 7 bases from J; junction bases left unmatched: 10. Germline V CDR1 and CDR2: SGHNT, YYREEE (reference sequence). The CDR3 extends over 17 amino acids. The CDR3 is CASSLASIAGGNSPLHF. Here the CDR3 DNA reads TGTGCCAGCAGCTTGGCCTCTATTGCAGGGGGGAATTCACCCCTCCACTTT.

The V call is TRBV30, the J call TRBJ1-5; no definite D call. Germline CDR1 GTSNPN, CDR2 SVGIG (reference sequence). This CDR3 contains 13 residues. V lost 2 bases, J lost 4 bases, and 9 bases lay in between. As DNA, the CDR3 is TGTGCCTGGAGTCCCCCGGGTAATCAGCCCCAGCATTTT. Its translation is CAWSPPGNQPQHF.

The V call is TRBV16, the J call TRBJ2-7; no reliable D call. The CDR3 spans 13 residues. The V gene lost 2 bases and the J gene lost 6 bases, with 11 bases spanning the gap. Germline lookup yields CDR1 KGHSY and CDR2 FQNENV. The chain's CDR3 is CASSQPFSPEQYF. The CDR3 nucleotides read TGTGCCAGCAGCCAACCCTTCTCCCCCGAGCAGTACTTC.

The chain recombines TRBV19 with TRBJ2-2, with 9 bases identical to TRBD1. The V gene end was trimmed by 7 bases and the J gene end by 6 bases; junction bases not matched to a gene: 6. The CDR3 covers 14 residues. Germline CDR1 LNHDA, CDR2 SQIVND (reference sequence). As DNA, the CDR3 is TGTGCCAGTATCCCGGGACAGGGACCCGGGGAGCTGTTTTTT. As protein: CASIPGQGPGELFF.

The V call is TRBV5-4, the J call TRBJ1-1, with TRBD1 identical over 7 bases. The germline V gene has CDR1 SGHNT and CDR2 YYREEE (reference sequence). V lost 4 bases, J lost 1 base, and 4 bases stayed unmatched. The CDR3 is made up of 14 amino acids. The CDR3 DNA reads as TGTGCCAGCAGCGAAAGGACAGGGAACACTGAAGCTTTCTTT. Its protein product is CASSERTGNTEAFF.

This clone occurred a few times. This chain connects TRBV6-6 to TRBJ1-1; the match to TRBD1 covers 7 bases. The CDR3 covers 14 residues. V shed 8 bases, J shed 1 base, and the junction held 7 bases outside the gene matches. Germline V lookup: CDR1 MNHNY, CDR2 SVGAGI (reference sequence). The CDR3 DNA reads as TGTGCCAGCCAAATCGGACAGGCGAACACTGAAGCTTTCTTT. Translated, it gives CASQIGQANTEAFF.

This sequence joins TRBV4-1 and TRBJ2-3; D remains unclear. Germline V CDR1 and CDR2: MGHRA, YSYEKL. This CDR3 comprises 12 residues. The V and J ends lost 0 bases and 5 bases respectively, with 3 bases between them. The CDR3 DNA sequence: TGCGCCAGCAGCCAAGATCGAGATACGCAGTATTTT. Amino acid sequence: CASSQDRDTQYF.

The chain has TRBV19 and TRBJ1-5, with D uncertain. Trimming took 7 bases from V and 0 from J, leaving 16 bases between them. CDR3 size: 16 residues. Per germline, CDR1 LNHDA and CDR2 SQIVND (reference sequence). CDR3 protein: CASTQAGAYSNQPQHF. CDR3 DNA: TGTGCCAGTACCCAGGCGGGAGCCTATAGCAATCAGCCCCAGCATTTT.

The chain is built from TRBV30 and TRBJ2-3, with a tentative D call TRBD1 (5 bases). Trimming stripped 2 bases from V and 5 bases from J, with 14 bases between. Germline V lookup: CDR1 GTSNPN, CDR2 SVGIG (reference sequence). The CDR3 length is 14 residues. CDR3 DNA sequence: TGTGCCTGGAGTAGTTCAGGGAAGCGAGATACGCAGTATTTT. This gives the protein CAWSSSGKRDTQYF.

The V and J genes are TRBV2 and TRBJ1-5; no clear D. The V end lost 8 bases, the J end lost 11 bases, and 19 bases lay between the germline ends. There are 13 residues in the CDR3. The germline CDR1 and CDR2 sequences are SNHLY and FYNNEI. The CDR3 is CASLNTGSKSQHF. Here the CDR3 DNA reads TGTGCCAGCCTAAACACCGGGAGCAAGTCCCAGCATTTT. The full variable domain, completed using reference TRBV2 and TRBJ1-5, is EPEVTQTPSHQVTQMGQEVILRCVPISNHLYFYWYRQILGQKVEFLVSFYNNEISEKSEIFDDQFSVERPDGSNFTLKIRSTKLEDSAMYFCASLNTGSKSQHFGDGTRLSIL.

The rearrangement uses TRBV15 and TRBJ2-7; 10 bases match TRBD1. Looked up from germline, CDR1 is LNHNV and CDR2 is YYDKDF (reference sequence). Trimming took 2 bases from V and 3 from J; bases not matched to a gene: 7. The CDR3 sequence is 16 residues long. CDR3 nucleotide sequence: TGTGCCACCAGCAGACCGGGACAGGGGTTAAACTACGAGCAGTACTTC. Its translation: CATSRPGQGLNYEQYF.

The V call is TRBV15, the J call TRBJ1-3; D is unclear. In germline, CDR1 is LNHNV, CDR2 YYDKDF (reference sequence). The germline V and J ends were trimmed by 5 bases and 0 bases, with 14 bases remaining between them. The CDR3 has 16 amino acids. The CDR3 DNA is TGTGCCACCAGCCCTCCGACCGTACGCTCTGGAAACACCATATATTTT. Translation: CATSPPTVRSGNTIYF.

The gene calls are TRBV5-4 and TRBJ2-7; D unresolved. This CDR3 region has 13 residues. Trimming shortened V by 3 bases and J by 6 bases, and 13 bases separated the two germline ends. Germline V CDR1 and CDR2: SGHNT, YYREEE (reference sequence). The CDR3 spells CASSSLAVGEQYF. DNA of the CDR3: TGTGCCAGCAGCTCGCTCGCGGTTGGCGAGCAGTACTTC.

This sequence joins TRBV2 and TRBJ1-2; a weak D match, TRBD1 (6 bases). This CDR3 has 13 residues. The V gene's germline CDR1 is SNHLY and CDR2 FYNNEI. V shed 3 bases and J shed 2 bases, with 7 bases lying between them. CDR3 bases: TGTGCCAGCAGTGAGCAGGGGAACTATGGCTACACCTTC. It is translated as CASSEQGNYGYTF.

This clone has more than one count but fewer than ten. The chain couples TRBV20-1 to TRBJ1-1; no reliable D call. Germline V gives CDR1 DFQATT, CDR2 SNEGSKA (reference sequence). The CDR3 contains 11 residues. V was pared by 3 bases and J by 7 bases, with 9 bases between. The CDR3 region has the DNA TGCAGTGCTAGGTTGGCTGGTGAAGCTTTCTTT. It codes for CSARLAGEAFF.

J is TRBJ2-1 and V is TRBV7-2; D ambiguous. Trimming removed 2 bases at V and 3 bases at J, with 5 bases between. The CDR3 runs to 13 residues. In germline, CDR1 is SGHTA, CDR2 FQGNSA. CDR3 protein: CASSLLFYNEQFF. The CDR3 nucleotides read TGTGCCAGCAGCTTACTTTTCTACAATGAGCAGTTCTTC.

This sequence joins TRBV6-1 and TRBJ2-5, with TRBD2 matching over 8 bases. The CDR3 covers 14 residues. The junction had 4 bases not matched to a gene; V was cut back by 6 bases and J by 1 base. Germline loops: CDR1 MNHNS, CDR2 SASEGT. The CDR3 is CASRGAGVQETQYF. The CDR3 nucleotides read TGTGCCAGCAGGGGAGCGGGGGTCCAAGAGACCCAGTACTTC.

The sample holds a few counts of this clone. The chain combines TRBV29-1 with TRBJ1-1, with D possibly matching TRBD1 (5 bases). CDR3 length: 14 residues. The germline CDR1 and CDR2 sequences are SQVTM and ANQGSEA. Trimming left V 3 bases short and J 4 bases short, with 15 bases between. The CDR3 DNA reads as TGCAGCGTTGATTTAACAGGTGCGGGCACTGAAGCTTTCTTT. Protein product: CSVDLTGAGTEAFF.

The V gene is TRBV7-2, the J gene TRBJ1-1, with 9 bases matching TRBD1. CDR1 and CDR2 (germline): SGHTA, FQGNSA. The J segment lost 6 bases and the V segment lost 6 bases, leaving 5 bases of the junction unmatched. The CDR3 has 13 residues. The CDR3 nucleotides are TGTGCCAGCAGTCAACAGGGGGCATCTGAAGCTTTCTTT. This codes for CASSQQGASEAFF.

This chain joins TRBV30 and TRBJ2-7; TRBD2 might be the D (7 bases). Looked up from germline, CDR1 is GTSNPN and CDR2 is SVGIG (reference sequence). The CDR3 contains 14 residues. Trimming cost V 2 bases and J 6 bases, with 17 bases left between them. The CDR3 nucleotides are TGTGCCTGGAGTTCGCGAGGGGGGGGGCTCGAGCAGTACTTC. Encoded protein: CAWSSRGGGLEQYF. The full variable domain, with the rest looked up from reference TRBV30 and TRBJ2-7, is SQTIHQWPATLVQPVGSPLSLECTVEGTSNPNLYWYRQAAGRGLQLLFYSVGIGQISSEVPQNLSASRPQDRQFILSSKKLLLSDSGFYLCAWSSRGGGLEQYFGPGTRLTVT.

J is TRBJ2-1 and V is TRBV12-5; tentative D call: TRBD2 (5 bases). Germline assignment: CDR1 LGHNT and CDR2 FRNRAP. Trimming removed 2 bases at V and 7 bases at J, with 12 bases between. This CDR3 has 14 amino acids. The CDR3 sequence is CASGLSEGWNEQFF. The CDR3 DNA reads as TGTGCTAGTGGTTTGTCAGAGGGATGGAATGAGCAGTTCTTC.